This T cell receptor beta chain was captured in a study of identifying expanded T cells in peripheral blood. Healthy donors had no documented immune events, such as infections, while sampled. Assay used: immunoSEQ multiplex PCR; TCRdb lists only in-frame clones, some missing. The sample consists of some 93,000 clones, roughly 86% of them appearing once. CDR3 size: 15 residues. Germline V gene lookup returns CDR1 SGHTA and CDR2 FQGNSA. V dropped 1 base and J dropped 5 bases, with 11 bases sitting between them. This chain links TRBV7-2 with TRBJ2-2; weak D call: TRBD2 (6 bases). The specimen sequenced was blood. The sequence was collected from a person between 18 and 75 years old in good health. The CDR3 reads CASSLGGAETGELFF. In DNA, the CDR3 is TGTGCCAGCAGCTTAGGCGGGGCGGAGACCGGGGAGCTGTTTTTT. The variable domain in full, with the rest retrieved from reference TRBV7-2 and TRBJ2-2, is GAGVSQSPSNKVTEKGKDVELRCDPISGHTALYWYRQSLGQGLEFLIYFQGNSAPDKSGLPSDRFSAERTGGSVSTLTIQRTQQEDSAVYLCASSLGGAETGELFFGEGSRLTVL.